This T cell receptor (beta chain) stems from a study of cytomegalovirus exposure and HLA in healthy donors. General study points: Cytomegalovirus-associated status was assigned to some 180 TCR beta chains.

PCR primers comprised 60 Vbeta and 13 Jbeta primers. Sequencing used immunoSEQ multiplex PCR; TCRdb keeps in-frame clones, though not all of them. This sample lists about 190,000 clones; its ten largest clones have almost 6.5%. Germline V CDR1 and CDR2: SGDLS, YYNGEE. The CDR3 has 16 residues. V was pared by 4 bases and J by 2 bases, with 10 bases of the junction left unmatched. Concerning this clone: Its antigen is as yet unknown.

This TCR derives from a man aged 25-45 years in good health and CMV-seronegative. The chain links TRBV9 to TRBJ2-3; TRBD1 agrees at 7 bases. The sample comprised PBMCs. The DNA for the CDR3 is TGTGCCAGCAGCCCACTTTCGACAGGGACCACAGATACGCAGTATTTT. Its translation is CASSPLSTGTTDTQYF.